This paragraph reports one T cell receptor beta chain. This entry is derived from a study of shared clonotypes between healthy human individuals. The protocol was immunoSEQ multiplex PCR, while the TCRdb copy is restricted to in-frame clones and leaves out a portion. The repertoire includes roughly 2.1 million clones, approximately 94% of them detected once, and 1.5% to 2% sits in the top ten. The naive CD8 population came from CD45RO-negative cells selected for CCR7, without terminally differentiated effector memory CD45RA+ cells. The clonotype comes from a man aged 18 to 29 in good health. Some clones in this sample may be carry-over from other donors' samples. The sequenced sample was naive CD8+ T cells from PBMCs.

The CDR3 nucleotides read TGTGCCAGCAAAGGTAGGGGGCGAGATGGCTACACCTTC. It yields the protein CASKGRGRDGYTF. V is TRBV25-1 and J is TRBJ1-2; 7 bases align to TRBD1. The junction had 8 bases not matched to a gene; V was cut back by 7 bases and J by 6 bases. The CDR3 contains 13 residues. The germline V gene encodes CDR1 MGHDK and CDR2 SYGVNS.